The 18 T cell receptor beta chains below all came from one sample that was sequenced in a study of T cells in Graves' hyperthyroidism and ophthalmopathy. Amplification of TCR beta CDR3 regions used RNA as the template. First-round RT-PCR with HTBI primers amplified the TCR CDR3 region. TCRdb analysed the multiplex PCR reads with MiXCR anew, one entry per CDR3 protein. The data contain around 360,000 distinct CDR3 sequences, 13% to 15% of them singletons. The sample consisted of blood. The receptors come from a woman in her fifties or sixties with Graves' ophthalmopathy.

The rearrangement joins TRBV29-1 to TRBJ2-7, with D unresolved. This CDR3 comprises 11 residues. The germline gives CDR1 SQVTM, CDR2 ANQGSEA. Trimming cost V 1 base and J 4 bases, with 5 bases left between them. The CDR3: CSVEVGYEQYF. DNA of the CDR3: TGCAGCGTTGAAGTGGGGTACGAGCAGTACTTC.

This clonotype was seen ten or more times. The V call is TRBV5-5, the J call TRBJ2-1; D possibly corresponds to TRBD2 (5 bases). This CDR3 region has 13 residues. V lost 4 bases and J 2 bases, leaving 7 bases between the germline ends. CDR1 SGHKS and CDR2 YYEKEE come from the germline V gene (reference sequence). The CDR3 here is CASSTEAYNEQFF. The CDR3 bases are TGTGCCAGCAGCACGGAGGCCTACAATGAGCAGTTCTTC.

This clonotype was detected many times. V usage is TRBV29-1 and J usage is TRBJ2-1; D perhaps matches TRBD2 (5 bases). Germline lookup yields CDR1 SQVTM and CDR2 ANQGSEA. This CDR3 comprises 13 residues. Trimming took off 4 bases at V and 3 bases at J, with 10 bases between the two ends. DNA for the CDR3: TGCAGCGTTGTAAGTGGGAGCTACAATGAGCAGTTCTTC. Its protein product is CSVVSGSYNEQFF.

The rearrangement uses TRBV20-1 and TRBJ1-5; no reliable D call. Germline assignment: CDR1 DFQATT and CDR2 SNEGSKA (reference sequence). Trimming removed 6 bases at V and 2 bases at J, with 14 bases between. The CDR3 is 14 residues long. CDR3 residues: CSALQRNRNQPQHF. In DNA, the CDR3 is TGCAGTGCCCTCCAACGGAACCGCAATCAGCCCCAGCATTTT.

The CDR3 nucleotides read TGTGCCAGCAGTTTTCGAGCGGACCCTTCCAATGAGCAGTTCTTC. Protein sequence: CASSFRADPSNEQFF. The chain uses TRBV12-3 or TRBV12-4 and TRBJ2-1; perhaps TRBD2 as D (5 bases). V was trimmed by 3 bases and J by 6 bases, leaving 15 bases between them. The CDR3 length is 15 residues.

The V call is TRBV6-5, the J call TRBJ2-1; 9 positions agree with TRBD2. This CDR3 region has 18 residues. The germline V gene encodes CDR1 MNHEY and CDR2 SVGAGI. J was trimmed by 4 bases and V by 3 bases; bases with no gene match: 13. CDR3 amino acids: CASSYRASGVLAYNEQFF. In DNA form, the CDR3 reads TGTGCCAGCAGTTATCGGGCTAGCGGGGTACTCGCTTACAATGAGCAGTTCTTC.

This clonotype was seen a handful of times. The gene calls are TRBV9 and TRBJ2-3, with TRBD1 matching over 7 bases. V lost 4 bases and J lost 4; bases outside the gene matches: 9. The CDR3 runs to 15 residues. Germline assignment: CDR1 SGDLS and CDR2 YYNGEE. CDR3 DNA: TGTGCCAGCAGCCCGGGACAGCTAAGGTCAGATACGCAGTATTTT. Protein: CASSPGQLRSDTQYF.

V usage is TRBV20-1 and J usage is TRBJ2-7; weak D call: TRBD1 (5 bases). The CDR3 is 13 residues long. Trimming took off 4 bases at V and 5 bases at J, with 15 bases between the two ends. Looked up from germline, CDR1 is DFQATT and CDR2 is SNEGSKA (reference sequence). The CDR3 loop reads CSAIGHLKDEQYF. The CDR3 DNA follows: TGCAGTGCTATTGGACACCTTAAGGACGAGCAGTACTTC.

This clonotype came up many times. The V and J genes are TRBV19 and TRBJ2-7; TRBD1 matches 10 bases. The ends lost 4 bases at V and 6 bases at J; junction bases unmatched: 3. The CDR3 extends over 13 amino acids. From germline, CDR1 is LNHDA and CDR2 SQIVND (reference sequence). The CDR3 region is CASSTDRGLEQYF. The CDR3, as DNA: TGTGCCAGTAGTACCGACAGGGGGCTCGAGCAGTACTTC.

This clonotype came up a few times. This chain uses TRBV5-1 with TRBJ2-7; D gene unclear. Germline lookup yields CDR1 SGHRS and CDR2 YFSETQ. The CDR3 is 14 amino acids. Trimming removed 1 base from V and 5 bases from J, with 13 bases in between. The CDR3 loop reads CASSLTGLRDEQYF. The CDR3 nucleotides read TGCGCCAGCAGCTTGACTGGGCTTCGCGACGAGCAGTACTTC.

As for this clonotype: This may be a read error, as it is one base from a much larger clone. The V call is TRBV3-1, the J call TRBJ1-6, with D possibly TRBD1 on 5 matching bases. The CDR3 sequence is 12 residues long. V shed 4 bases and J shed 8 bases, with 6 bases lying between them. Looked up from germline, CDR1 is LGHDT and CDR2 is YNNKEL (reference sequence). CDR3 amino acids: CASSLGHSPLHF. In DNA form, the CDR3 reads TGTGCCAGCAGCCTGGGGCATTCACCCCTCCACTTT.

A word on this clonotype: At one of its ends the junction is not consistent with the germline gene, which may arise from a read error. The chain carries TRBV19 and TRBJ1-6; the D gene is possibly TRBD1 (5 bases). Germline assignment: CDR1 LNHDA and CDR2 SQIVND (reference sequence). CDR3 length: 15 amino acids. CDR3 coding DNA: TGTGCCAGTAGTAGAAGAGGGGCTACCGATTCACCCGTCCACTTT. Amino acids: CASSRRGATDSPVHF.

This clonotype was observed many times. This chain uses TRBV2 with TRBJ2-5, with 9 bases lining up with TRBD2. The V gene's germline CDR1 is SNHLY and CDR2 FYNNEI. V was pared by 4 bases and J by 4 bases, with 7 bases of the junction left unmatched. This CDR3 has 15 residues. The CDR3, as DNA: TGTGCCAGCAGTGTGGGTCTAGCGGGAAGAGAGACCCAGTACTTC. It specifies CASSVGLAGRETQYF.

This clonotype was counted many times. The rearrangement links TRBV27 to TRBJ2-5; perhaps D is TRBD1 or TRBD2 (5 bases each). V was trimmed by 5 bases and J by 3 bases, leaving 13 bases between them. The germline V gene has CDR1 MNHEY and CDR2 SMNVEV (reference sequence). The CDR3 covers 14 residues. DNA of the CDR3: TGTGCCAGCAGTCCATGGGACGGGGAAGAGACCCAGTACTTC. Amino acid sequence: CASSPWDGEETQYF.

This clonotype was seen many times. This chain connects TRBV6-1 to TRBJ2-3; D perhaps matches TRBD2 (5 bases). Germline V gene lookup returns CDR1 MNHNS and CDR2 SASEGT. The CDR3 totals 15 residues. Trimming shortened V by 4 bases and J by 6 bases, and 17 bases separated the two germline ends. The CDR3, as DNA: TGTGCCAGCAGTGGCCCCGGGATCTCGACGGATACGCAGTATTTT. Protein product: CASSGPGISTDTQYF.

The V call is TRBV9, the J call TRBJ2-2; D is ambiguous. Germline V lookup: CDR1 SGDLS, CDR2 YYNGEE. The CDR3 sequence is 17 residues long. V was clipped by 0 bases and J by 5 bases, with 17 bases between them. The CDR3: CASSVASDPVGTGELFF. The CDR3, as DNA: TGTGCCAGCAGCGTAGCCAGCGATCCTGTGGGGACCGGGGAGCTGTTTTTT.

This clonotype has a count of ten or more. This chain connects TRBV28 to TRBJ2-2; D gene ambiguous. V was clipped by 4 bases and J by 8 bases, with 5 bases between them. This CDR3 comprises 11 residues. CDR1 and CDR2 from the germline V gene are MDHEN and SYDVKM. CDR3 region: CASSSKGELFF. DNA of the CDR3: TGTGCCAGCAGTTCGAAAGGGGAGCTGTTTTTT.

This clonotype was seen many times. The chain combines TRBV28 with TRBJ1-6; D is uncertain. The V gene lost 6 bases and the J gene lost 2 bases, with 11 bases spanning the gap. The CDR3 spans 15 residues. Germline V gene sequence: CDR1 MDHEN, CDR2 SYDVKM. The CDR3 coding sequence is TGTGCCAGCAGGGGCCATTCCACCTATAATTCACCCCTCCACTTT. Protein sequence: CASRGHSTYNSPLHF.